These T cell receptor beta chains were read from a single sample in a study of blood T cell repertoires in COVID-19. Sequenced by immunoSEQ multiplex PCR; TCRdb stores in-frame clones only, minus some. Of 200,000 or so clones in the sample, approximately 84% were seen once. The sample comprised PBMCs or T cells enriched from blood (not recorded which). These receptors were taken from a man aged 40-49 years who had recovered from COVID-19. Each CDR3 is given with its conserved first and last residue. A D gene is named only where the DNA matches it firmly. Size is stated for part of the rows, as once, few or many counts, or as a class when the clone is expanded.

j_call d_call clone_size v_call cdr3_nt cdr3_aa
TRBJ1-2 NA NA TRBV20-1 TGCAGTGCTAGAGGGCGGGCCCTCTTCACCTTC CSARGRALFTF
TRBJ1-1 NA NA TRBV7-9 TGTGCCAGCAGCTTAGCCAACTCCCCGAACACTGAAGCTTTCTTT CASSLANSPNTEAFF
TRBJ1-4 TRBD1 NA TRBV30 TGTGCCTGGAGTCGGACAGGTGCTGAAAAACTGTTTTTT CAWSRTGAEKLFF
TRBJ1-2 TRBD1 NA TRBV19 TGTGCCAGTGGGGACCCGGGACAGGGATACTATGGCTACACCTTC CASGDPGQGYYGYTF
TRBJ2-5 TRBD1 NA TRBV10-3 TGTGCCATCAGTGACGGGGACAGCAGAGAGACCCAGTACTTC CAISDGDSRETQYF
TRBJ1-1 NA NA TRBV5-6 TGTGCCAGCAGCTTGGCTGTGTCGGGTAAAAACACTGAAGCTTTCTTT CASSLAVSGKNTEAFF
TRBJ1-2 NA NA TRBV15 TGTGCCACCAGCAGAGGGGGTCAGGGACTGTATGGCTACACCTTC CATSRGGQGLYGYTF
TRBJ1-2 TRBD1 NA TRBV7-2 TGTGCCAGCAGCTTAGACAGGGGGCTAGGGTATGGCTACACCTTC CASSLDRGLGYGYTF
TRBJ1-1 NA NA TRBV7-9 TGTGCCAGCAGCTTAGGGCAGGGGCATAACACTGAAGCTTTCTTT CASSLGQGHNTEAFF
TRBJ1-3 NA NA TRBV6-5 TGTGCCAGCAGTTCCTCGGGGGCGTCTGGAAACACCATATATTTT CASSSSGASGNTIYF
TRBJ1-6 TRBD1 NA TRBV28 TGTGCCAGCAGTCCGCTCGCGGGACAGGGTGTTAATTCACCCCTCCACTTT CASSPLAGQGVNSPLHF
TRBJ1-2 NA NA TRBV4-1 TGCGCCAGCAGCCAACTTATAACGGGGGAGACGGGCTACACCTTC CASSQLITGETGYTF
TRBJ1-2 NA few TRBV24-1 TGTGCCACCCGCGGCGTTTTGGACTATGGCTACACCTTC CATRGVLDYGYTF
TRBJ2-7 TRBD2 NA TRBV23-1 TGCGCCAGCAGTCAAGTTACTAGCGGGGGTGTGTACGAGCAGTACTTC CASSQVTSGGVYEQYF
TRBJ1-6 TRBD1 NA TRBV27 TGTGCCAGCAGTAGCCGACAGGGTTGGTCACCCCTCCACTTT CASSSRQGWSPLHF
TRBJ2-7 TRBD1 NA TRBV19 TGTGCCAGTAGGTCGACAGGGCTAGGCGAGCAGTACTTC CASRSTGLGEQYF
TRBJ1-1 NA NA TRBV6-5 TGTGCCAGCTCCGGCTCAGGGAGGGCAAACACTGAAGCTTTCTTT CASSGSGRANTEAFF
TRBJ1-2 TRBD1 NA TRBV19 TGTGCCACCACGGACAGGGGTGGCTACACCTTC CATTDRGGYTF
TRBJ2-7 NA NA TRBV4-1 TGCGCCAGCAGCCAAGGCCTCAGCTCCTACGAGCAGTACTTC CASSQGLSSYEQYF